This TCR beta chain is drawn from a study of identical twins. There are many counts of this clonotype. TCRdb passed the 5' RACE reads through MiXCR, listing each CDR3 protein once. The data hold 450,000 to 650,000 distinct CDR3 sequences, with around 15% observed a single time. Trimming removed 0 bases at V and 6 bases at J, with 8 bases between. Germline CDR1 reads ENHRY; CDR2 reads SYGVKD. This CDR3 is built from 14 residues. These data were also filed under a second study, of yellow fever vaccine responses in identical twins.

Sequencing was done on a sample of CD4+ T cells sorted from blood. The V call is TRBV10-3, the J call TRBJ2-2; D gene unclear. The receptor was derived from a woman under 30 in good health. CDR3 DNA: TGTGCCATCAGTGAGTCGAAAGGCTCCGGGGAGCTGTTTTTT. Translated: CAISESKGSGELFF.